What follows is one T cell receptor beta chain and its context. Its antigen is not identified. This record belongs to a study of T cell responses to AZD1222 COVID-19 vaccine. Study results and limitations: Compared with day 0, the breadth and depth of the Spike-specific TCR repertoire rose significantly after two doses of AZD1222.

Sequencing used immunoSEQ multiplex PCR; TCRdb keeps in-frame clones, though not all of them. The sample lists about 220,000 clones, 90% to 95% occurring once. Germline CDR1 and CDR2: SQVTM and ANQGSEA. CDR3 size: 15 residues. V lost 6 bases to trimming and J lost 5 bases; unmatched junction nucleotides: 12. The V gene is TRBV29-1, the J gene TRBJ2-1, with 8 bases identical to TRBD2. The source is an adult in good health. Here the sequenced sample was peripheral blood, taken on day 0 of MenACWY control vaccination. This CDR3 reads CSVLQGGGPHNEQFF. The CDR3 DNA sequence: TGCAGCGTCCTCCAGGGCGGGGGGCCCCACAATGAGCAGTTCTTC.